The rows below give T cell receptor beta chains drawn from one sample of a study of shared clonotypes between healthy human individuals. The protocol was immunoSEQ multiplex PCR, while the TCRdb copy is restricted to in-frame clones and leaves out a portion. Here the sample spans about 380,000 clones, roughly 96% being singletons. Material for sequencing was memory CD8+ T cells sorted from blood. The origin of the receptors is a man aged 30 to 45 in good health. Each CDR3 is given with its conserved first and last residue. D genes are given only for firm matches.

>TRBV28|TRBD1|TRBJ1-5
CASSQPGGEQPQHF
TGTGCCAGCAGTCAGCCAGGGGGGGAACAGCCCCAGCATTTT
>TRBV25-1|NA|TRBJ2-7
CASSEGASGGEQYF
TGTGCCAGCAGTGAGGGGGCTAGCGGAGGAGAGCAGTACTTC
>TRBV11-2|NA|TRBJ2-3
CASSLEETVTSTDTQYF
TGTGCCAGCAGCTTAGAGGAGACAGTTACTAGCACAGATACGCAGTATTTT
>TRBV6-5|NA|TRBJ2-7
CASRTELYEQYF
TGTGCCAGCAGGACGGAGTTATACGAGCAGTACTTC
>TRBV6-5|NA|TRBJ2-3
CASRTRDDTDTQYF
TGTGCCAGCAGGACCCGGGACGATACAGATACGCAGTATTTT
>TRBV6-1|TRBD1|TRBJ1-1
CASSAGGLNTEAFF
TGTGCCAGCAGCGCAGGGGGCTTAAACACTGAAGCTTTCTTT
>TRBV28|TRBD1|TRBJ1-1
CASSFGDRGVNTEAFF
TGTGCCAGCAGTTTTGGGGACAGGGGGGTGAACACTGAAGCTTTCTTT
>TRBV28|NA|TRBJ2-5
CASSLTGHETQYF
TGTGCCAGCAGTTTAACGGGGCACGAGACCCAGTACTTC
>TRBV7-2|TRBD1|TRBJ1-2
CASSWDRYGYTF
TGTGCCAGCAGCTGGGACAGATATGGCTACACCTTC
>TRBV28|TRBD1|TRBJ1-2
CASTISRDSQYTF
TGTGCCAGCACCATATCCCGGGACAGCCAATACACCTTC
>TRBV9|NA|TRBJ2-2
CASSVETNTGELFF
TGTGCCAGCAGCGTAGAGACGAACACCGGGGAGCTGTTTTTT
>TRBV5-1|NA|TRBJ2-5
CASSLSSYQETQYF
TGCGCCAGCAGCTTGTCTAGTTATCAAGAGACCCAGTACTTC
>TRBV11-2|NA|TRBJ2-2
CASSLAQGFTGELFF
TGTGCCAGCAGCTTAGCGCAGGGATTTACCGGGGAGCTGTTTTTT
>TRBV28|NA|TRBJ2-7
CASRRQDSSYEQYF
TGTGCCAGCAGGCGTCAGGACAGCTCCTACGAGCAGTACTTC
>TRBV28|NA|TRBJ2-7
CASSYSGPYEQYF
TGTGCCAGCAGTTACTCCGGGCCCTACGAGCAGTACTTC
>TRBV7-6|NA|TRBJ1-3
CASSLGVGTIYF
TGTGCCAGCAGCTTAGGCGTTGGCACCATATATTTT